The 20 T cell receptor beta chains listed next were all sequenced from one sample in a study of STAT3 mutations in large granular lymphocyte leukemia. Findings and caveats of the study: At least one immunodominant TCR beta clonotype appeared in every T-cell large granular lymphocyte leukemia patient.

These receptors are not linked to any known antigen. The table came from immunoSEQ multiplex PCR; TCRdb's copy has only in-frame clones and leaves some out. Found here are 30,000 to 45,000 clones, 70% to 90% of them singletons; the top ten hold less than 0.55%. Sequenced material: PBMCs. All receptors come from a human donor with T large granular lymphocyte leukemia. Some clones in this sample may be carry-over from other donors' samples.

V and J are TRBV29-1 and TRBJ1-1; no definite D call. CDR3 size: 13 residues. The germline V gene encodes CDR1 SQVTM and CDR2 ANQGSEA. Trimming left V 0 bases short and J 0 bases short, with 5 bases between. CDR3: CSVEDALNTEAFF. The CDR3 bases are TGCAGCGTTGAAGATGCACTGAACACTGAAGCTTTCTTT.

The chain uses TRBV7-9 and TRBJ2-3, with D possibly TRBD1 on 6 matching bases. The germline gives CDR1 SEHNR, CDR2 FQNEAQ (reference sequence). This CDR3 is 15 amino acids long. Deletions cut 1 base from V and 2 bases from J, with 10 bases between. CDR3 sequence reads: CASSLGGPLTDTQYF. CDR3 DNA sequence: TGTGCCAGCAGCTTAGGGGGGCCCCTCACAGATACGCAGTATTTT.

The chain links TRBV5-4 to TRBJ2-5; 9 bases are shared with TRBD1. The CDR3 is 14 residues long. Germline V gene data show CDR1 as SGHNT and CDR2 as YYREEE (reference sequence). The V segment lost 4 bases and the J segment 3 bases; nucleotides outside the gene matches: 4. The DNA of the CDR3 is TGTGCCAGCAGCGGGACAGGGCGGGAAGAGACCCAGTACTTC. It yields the protein CASSGTGREETQYF.

The V gene is TRBV6-1, the J gene TRBJ1-2; D unresolved. CDR1 is MNHNS and CDR2 is SASEGT in the germline V gene. Trimming removed 4 bases at V and 8 bases at J, with 14 bases between. The CDR3 loop spans 13 amino acids. The CDR3: CASSAPPGFGYTF. CDR3 coding DNA: TGTGCCAGCAGTGCCCCCCCGGGGTTCGGCTACACCTTC.

This rearrangement joins TRBV2 to TRBJ2-5, with D possibly TRBD1 on 6 matching bases. V was cut by 5 bases and J by 0 bases, with 19 bases left in between. Germline values: CDR1 SNHLY, CDR2 FYNNEI. This CDR3 has 17 amino acids. The CDR3 loop is CASSSDRDMQYQETQYF. The CDR3 DNA is TGTGCCAGCAGTTCGGACCGGGACATGCAGTACCAAGAGACCCAGTACTTC.

The gene calls are TRBV10-2 and TRBJ2-1; unclear D gene. The CDR3 spans 15 residues. V was cut by 3 bases and J by 2 bases, with 11 bases left in between. The germline gives CDR1 WSHSY, CDR2 SAAADI. In DNA, the CDR3 is TGCGCCAGCAGTGACATCCCTCTTCCCTACAATGAGCAGTTCTTC. This gives the protein CASSDIPLPYNEQFF.

The rearrangement uses TRBV6-5 and TRBJ2-3; no reliable D call. CDR3 size: 13 residues. Germline assignment: CDR1 MNHEY and CDR2 SVGAGI. V lost 6 bases, J lost 6 bases, and 13 bases lay in between. CDR3: CASSRTLGDTQYF. For the CDR3, the DNA is TGTGCCAGCAGCCGGACCCTCGGGGATACGCAGTATTTT.

V and J are TRBV5-1 and TRBJ2-7; D is tentatively TRBD1 or TRBD2 (7 bases each). The CDR3 sequence is 15 residues long. The germline V and J ends were trimmed by 4 bases and 5 bases, with 19 bases remaining between them. Germline V gives CDR1 SGHRS, CDR2 YFSETQ. CDR3 residues: CASSNPEGAGDEQYF. CDR3 DNA sequence: TGCGCCAGCAGCAACCCGGAGGGGGCGGGGGACGAGCAGTACTTC.

Only a few counts were recorded for this clone. The chain employs TRBV19 and TRBJ2-6; maybe TRBD1 (6 bases). The CDR3 covers 16 residues. Trimming left V 6 bases short and J 0 bases short, with 12 bases between. Germline V gene data show CDR1 as LNHDA and CDR2 as SQIVND (reference sequence). This chain's CDR3 is CASSLTQGSGANVLTF. Here the CDR3 DNA reads TGTGCCAGTAGCTTAACACAGGGCTCTGGGGCCAACGTCCTGACTTTC.

V gene TRBV4-3 combines with J gene TRBJ2-2; 7 nucleotides agree with TRBD1. This CDR3 comprises 13 residues. CDR1 and CDR2 (germline): LGHNA, YSLEER. V trimming: 2 bases; J trimming: 7 bases; junction bases outside the gene matches: 1. The CDR3 DNA sequence: TGCGCCAGCAGCCAACAGGGGGACGGGGAGCTGTTTTTT. This encodes CASSQQGDGELFF.

The V call is TRBV5-1, the J call TRBJ2-1, with 10 nucleotides matching TRBD2. Trimming cost V 6 bases and J 8 bases; bases outside gene matches: 5. Germline lookup yields CDR1 SGHRS and CDR2 YFSETQ. The CDR3 covers 13 residues. The CDR3 coding sequence is TGCGCCAGCAAAGCGGGGGGGCGGGATGAGCAGTTCTTC. This encodes CASKAGGRDEQFF.

This rearrangement joins TRBV5-8 to TRBJ1-2, with D tentatively TRBD1 (6 bases). CDR1 and CDR2 (germline): SGHTS, YDEGEE. V lost 0 bases to trimming and J lost 7 bases, with 19 bases between them. This CDR3 spans 16 amino acids. This chain's CDR3 is CASSLAFFVDSPGYTF. CDR3 DNA sequence: TGTGCCAGCAGCTTGGCTTTCTTTGTGGACAGCCCTGGCTACACCTTC. Variable domain in full (rest from reference TRBV5-8 and TRBJ1-2): EAGVTQSPTHLIKTRGQQATLRCSPISGHTSVYWYQQALGLGLQFLLWYDEGEERNRGNFPPRFSGRQFPNYSSELNVNALELEDSALYLCASSLAFFVDSPGYTFGSGTRLTVV.

This clone was picked up one time. This likely comes from a read error, as the CDR3 has no conserved phenylalanine or tryptophan at its end. No DNA is shown, since the ends of the CDR3 on it are uncertain; the CDR3 is the one TCRdb lists. This chain links TRBV7-6 with TRBJ1-2. The CDR3 adds up to 11 amino acids, both ends counted. Germline values: CDR1 SGHVS, CDR2 FNYEAQ. The CDR3 loop is CASSSGPLTEL.

This chain joins TRBV9 and TRBJ1-4; D is uncertain. V dropped 0 bases and J dropped 7 bases, with 10 bases sitting between them. The CDR3 is made up of 14 amino acids. Germline lookup yields CDR1 SGDLS and CDR2 YYNGEE. This CDR3 reads CASSVDGVSEKLFF. CDR3 DNA: TGTGCCAGCAGCGTAGATGGGGTTAGTGAAAAACTGTTTTTT.

J is TRBJ1-2 and V is TRBV28; D is unclear. CDR3 length: 15 amino acids. V lost 4 bases, J lost 4 bases, and 16 bases lay in between. Germline values: CDR1 MDHEN, CDR2 SYDVKM. The CDR3 region is CASSSLVRTSYGYTF. The CDR3 coding sequence is TGTGCCAGCAGTTCCTTGGTCCGAACTTCCTATGGCTACACCTTC.

The chain uses TRBV6-5 and TRBJ1-3; D not resolved. Trimming took 2 bases from V and 3 from J, leaving 14 bases between them. CDR1 is MNHEY and CDR2 is SVGAGI in the germline V gene. CDR3 length: 16 amino acids. The CDR3 spells CASSYNTPSGGNTIYF. For the CDR3, the DNA is TGTGCCAGCAGTTACAACACCCCCTCGGGTGGAAACACCATATATTTT.

The chain uses TRBV2 and TRBJ1-6; no reliable D call. The germline gives CDR1 SNHLY, CDR2 FYNNEI. The CDR3 is made up of 16 amino acids. The V and J ends lost 0 bases and 7 bases respectively, with 13 bases between them. CDR3 nucleotide sequence: TGTGCCAGCAGTGAAGCCCCCGGGGTGAGGAATTCACCCCTCCACTTT. It encodes CASSEAPGVRNSPLHF.

The chain joins TRBV6-6 to TRBJ2-7; TRBD2 matches at 10 bases. Trimming removed 3 bases from V and 4 bases from J; junction bases left unmatched: 9. Germline loops: CDR1 MNHNY, CDR2 SVGAGI (reference sequence). The length of the CDR3 is 16 residues. The CDR3 DNA follows: TGTGCCAGCAGTTATCCCCCGGGACTAGCGTCTTACGAGCAGTACTTC. Its protein is CASSYPPGLASYEQYF.

J is TRBJ2-7 and V is TRBV4-2, with D perhaps given as TRBD1 or TRBD2 (5 bases each). The V end lost 4 bases, the J end lost 4 bases, and 8 bases lay between the germline ends. CDR1 is LGHNA and CDR2 is YNFKEQ in the germline V gene. This CDR3 is 12 amino acids long. CDR3 coding DNA: TGTGCCAGCAGCCCTGGGGGTTACGAGCAGTACTTC. As protein: CASSPGGYEQYF.

The chain combines TRBV5-1 with TRBJ2-2, with no clear D. V shed 0 bases and J shed 2 bases, with 8 bases lying between them. Germline V gene sequence: CDR1 SGHRS, CDR2 YFSETQ. The length of the CDR3 is 15 residues. This CDR3 reads CASSLGSSNTGELFF. DNA of the CDR3: TGCGCCAGCAGCTTGGGGTCGAGTAACACCGGGGAGCTGTTTTTT.